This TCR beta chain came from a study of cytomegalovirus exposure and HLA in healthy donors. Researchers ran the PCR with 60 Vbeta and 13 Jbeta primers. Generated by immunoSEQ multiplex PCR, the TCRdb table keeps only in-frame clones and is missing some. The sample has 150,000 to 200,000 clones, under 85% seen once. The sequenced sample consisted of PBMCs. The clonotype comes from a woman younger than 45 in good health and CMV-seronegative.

CDR3 DNA sequence: TGTGCCAGCAGCTTAAGGGCAGGGAACACTGAAGCTTTCTTT. Protein: CASSLRAGNTEAFF. The rearrangement joins TRBV7-3 to TRBJ1-1; D uncertain. The CDR3 covers 14 residues. Germline CDR1 is SGHTA and CDR2 is FQGTGA. Between the trimmed V and J ends, which lost 1 base and 1 base, there was a span of 7 bases.